This T cell receptor (beta chain) originates from a study of CD8 T cells in Susac syndrome. RNA was extracted with the RNeasy kit, and a quantity of roughly 0.5 to 1 ug was reverse transcribed using random hexamers. The immunoSEQ assay covered 54 Vbeta and 13 Jbeta segments for CDR3. TCRdb reanalysed the immunoSEQ multiplex PCR reads using MiXCR and keeps one entry per CDR3 protein. This table has over 150,000 distinct CDR3 sequences, about 94% appearing once. The multiple sclerosis controls were treatment-naive patients, and their relapsing-remitting disease was stable or active. Both CD4+ and CD8+ T cells were negatively isolated, and TEMRA cells underwent FACS enrichment. The source material was CD4+ T cells from PBMCs. The TCR comes from a human donor with multiple sclerosis.

CDR3 sequence reads: CASSLQAGGLHEQYF. The CDR3 nucleotides are TGCGCCAGCAGCTTGCAAGCGGGAGGTCTCCACGAGCAGTACTTC. The V gene is TRBV5-1, the J gene TRBJ2-7, with 9 bases identical to TRBD2. This CDR3 is 15 amino acids long. Germline V gene data show CDR1 as SGHRS and CDR2 as YFSETQ. Unmatched junction bases numbered 7, after V lost 1 base and J lost 5 bases.